The sequence of this T cell receptor beta chain was determined in a study of cytomegalovirus exposure and HLA in healthy donors. PCR used 60 Vbeta primers and 13 Jbeta primers. TCRdb keeps only in-frame clones here, not all; method: immunoSEQ multiplex PCR. The sample has roughly 300,000 clones, just over 85% seen once. Germline V gene data show CDR1 as SSHAT and CDR2 as FNYEAQ (reference sequence). The CDR3 extends over 16 amino acids. Of note for this clone: Compared with germline, one end of the junction differs, possibly owing to a read error.

The sequenced sample was PBMCs. This chain joins TRBV7-7 and TRBJ2-1; TRBD2 matches at 8 bases. The origin of this receptor is a man between 40 and 49 years old in good health and CMV-seropositive. CDR3 in DNA: TGTGCTAGCAGTCTTAGACTAGCGAGAGCCTACAATGAGCAGTTCTTC. Amino acid sequence: CASSLRLARAYNEQFF.